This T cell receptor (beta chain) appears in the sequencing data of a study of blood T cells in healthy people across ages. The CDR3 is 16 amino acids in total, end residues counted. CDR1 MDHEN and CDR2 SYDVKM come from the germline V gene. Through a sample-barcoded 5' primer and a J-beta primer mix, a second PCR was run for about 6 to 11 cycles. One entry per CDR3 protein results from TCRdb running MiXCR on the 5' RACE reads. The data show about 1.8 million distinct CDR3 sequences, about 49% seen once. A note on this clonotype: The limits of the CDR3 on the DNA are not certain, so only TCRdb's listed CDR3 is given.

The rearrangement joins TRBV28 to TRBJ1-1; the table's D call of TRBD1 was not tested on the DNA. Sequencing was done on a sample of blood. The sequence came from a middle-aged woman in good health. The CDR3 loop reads CASSLWGQGSGTEVFF.